This TCR beta chain appears in the sequencing data of a study of T cells in Graves' hyperthyroidism and ophthalmopathy. The overall study: Peripheral blood collection took place at initial diagnosis, before any treatment.

Study outcomes and limitations: Blood samples included most of the expanded thyroid clonotypes exceeding 0.001. Ophthalmopathy, as predicted by the model, came a median roughly 6.8 months after the prediction.

This clonotype was seen a single time. Antigen: not known. Fresh 10 ml peripheral blood yielded PBMCs. TCR beta CDR3 region amplification was performed from RNA transcripts. The HTBI primer set served for first-round RT-PCR of the TCR CDR3. TCRdb recomputed calls from the multiplex PCR reads with MiXCR, one row per CDR3 protein. The table records 500,000 to 550,000 distinct CDR3 sequences, about 20% of them present only once. Germline V gives CDR1 SNHLY, CDR2 FYNNEI. J lost 4 bases, V lost 6 bases, and 15 bases had no gene match. The CDR3 covers 16 residues. The receptor's source is a man aged 35 to 55 with Graves' ophthalmopathy. V gene TRBV2 combines with J gene TRBJ2-7; TRBD1 aligns across 7 bases. The material sequenced was blood. The CDR3 sequence: CASRGTGATRGYEQYF. The CDR3 DNA reads TGTGCCAGCAGGGGAACAGGGGCAACCAGGGGGTACGAGCAGTACTTC.